These 25 T cell receptor beta chains originate from one sample sequenced in a study of chemoradiotherapy in HPV16-positive cancers. Some clones are missing from TCRdb's copy, which holds only in-frame ones; the method was immunoSEQ multiplex PCR. The sample contains just under 5,000 clones, about 91% of which appear only once. The starting material was tumor tissue, obtained from a patient who underwent chemoradiotherapy. The origin of the receptors is a human donor with HPV-associated anogenital cancer.

This sequence joins TRBV6-5 and TRBJ2-7; 13 nucleotides match TRBD2. The CDR3 has 15 amino acids. With V trimmed by 5 bases and J by 6 bases, 7 bases remained unmatched. Germline loops: CDR1 MNHEY, CDR2 SVGAGI. CDR3 in DNA: TGTGCCAGCAGTCCCCCCGGGACTAGCGGGGTCGAGCAGTACTTC. This gives the protein CASSPPGTSGVEQYF.

The rearrangement links TRBV6-1 to TRBJ1-1, with D perhaps TRBD1 (5 bases). CDR1 is MNHNS, CDR2 SASEGT, per germline. The CDR3 has 15 residues. The ends were cut back, 7 bases at V and 6 bases at J, with 21 bases in the middle. Written as DNA, the CDR3 is TGTGCCAGCACCCCGGGGCTCGGGGCCCATTCTGAAGCTTTCTTT. Residues: CASTPGLGAHSEAFF.

The chain joins TRBV29-1 to TRBJ1-4; D ambiguous. Germline assignment: CDR1 SQVTM and CDR2 ANQGSEA. The V gene lost 7 bases and the J gene lost 3 bases, with 6 bases spanning the gap. CDR3 length: 11 amino acids. The chain's CDR3 is CSGEANEKLFF. The DNA of the CDR3 is TGCAGCGGGGAAGCTAATGAAAAACTGTTTTTT. The full variable domain, with the rest looked up from reference TRBV29-1 and TRBJ1-4, is SAVISQKPSRDICQRGTSLTIQCQVDSQVTMMFWYRQQPGQSLTLIATANQGSEATYESGFVIDKFPISRPNLTFSTLTVSNMSPEDSSIYLCSGEANEKLFFGSGTQLSVL.

This chain links TRBV7-9 with TRBJ1-1; D may be TRBD1 (5 bases). With 4 bases removed from V and 0 bases from J, the gap between germline ends came to 12 bases. Germline V gene data show CDR1 as SEHNR and CDR2 as FQNEAQ (reference sequence). The CDR3 extends over 15 amino acids. The chain's CDR3 is CASSYRGELNTEAFF. The CDR3 DNA follows: TGTGCCAGCAGCTATCGGGGGGAATTGAACACTGAAGCTTTCTTT. Filled out from reference TRBV7-9 and TRBJ1-1, the complete variable domain reads DTGVSQNPRHKITKRGQNVTFRCDPISEHNRLYWYRQTLGQGPEFLTYFQNEAQLEKSRLLSDRFSAERPKGSFSTLEIQRTEQGDSAMYLCASSYRGELNTEAFFGQGTRLTVV.

V usage is TRBV7-2 and J usage is TRBJ1-1, with D possibly being TRBD1 (5 bases). Per the germline V gene, CDR1 is SGHTA and CDR2 is FQGNSA. This CDR3 has 14 residues. Trimming left V 4 bases short and J 4 bases short, with 13 bases between. As DNA, the CDR3 is TGTGCCAGCAGCTGGGAACCGGGGACCACTGAAGCTTTCTTT. Translation gives CASSWEPGTTEAFF.

The chain uses TRBV11-2 and TRBJ2-2; perhaps D is TRBD1 or TRBD2 (5 bases each). The CDR3 is 18 amino acids. CDR1 and CDR2 from the germline V gene are SGHAT and FQNNGV. Trimming took 1 base from V and 4 from J, leaving 19 bases between them. The CDR3 bases are TGTGCCAGCAGCTTAGTGGCCGTGGGGACGGTGGCCACCGGGGAGCTGTTTTTT. This gives the protein CASSLVAVGTVATGELFF.

This chain joins TRBV6-1 and TRBJ1-5, with 9 nucleotides matching TRBD1. CDR1 and CDR2 from the germline V gene are MNHNS and SASEGT. This CDR3 region has 17 residues. V shed 0 bases, J shed 4 bases, and the junction held 7 bases outside the gene matches. In nucleotides, the CDR3 is TGTGCCAGCAGTGAAGCGCGGGGGACAGGGCGGAATCAGCCCCAGCATTTT. Its translation is CASSEARGTGRNQPQHF.

The V gene is TRBV6-6, the J gene TRBJ1-2; D is undetermined. The CDR3 is 14 residues long. The germline V gene has CDR1 MNHNY and CDR2 SVGAGI (reference sequence). V lost 9 bases to trimming and J lost 2 bases, with 16 bases between them. The CDR3 sequence is CASRGGEPNYGYTF. The CDR3 region has the DNA TGTGCCAGTCGAGGTGGGGAGCCCAACTATGGCTACACCTTC.

The DNA of the CDR3 is TGTGCCAGCAGCTTTAATGGGCGGGAAGGTAATGAGCAGTTCTTC. The encoded protein is CASSFNGREGNEQFF. The chain uses TRBV7-2 and TRBJ2-1; D might be TRBD2 (6 bases). CDR1 SGHTA and CDR2 FQGNSA come from the germline V gene. The CDR3 contains 15 residues. The V end lost 3 bases, the J end lost 7 bases, and 16 bases lay between the germline ends. The entire variable domain, with the rest obtained from reference TRBV7-2 and TRBJ2-1, is as follows: GAGVSQSPSNKVTEKGKDVELRCDPISGHTALYWYRQSLGQGLEFLIYFQGNSAPDKSGLPSDRFSAERTGGSVSTLTIQRTQQEDSAVYLCASSFNGREGNEQFFGPGTRLTVL.

This rearrangement joins TRBV7-9 to TRBJ2-5; maybe TRBD1 (6 bases). Germline V lookup: CDR1 SEHNR, CDR2 FQNEAQ (reference sequence). V dropped 1 base and J dropped 5 bases, with 14 bases sitting between them. The CDR3 totals 15 residues. In DNA, the CDR3 is TGTGCCAGCAGCTTAGGAGATCTGCAGGGGGAGACCCAGTACTTC. Protein product: CASSLGDLQGETQYF.

The rearrangement links TRBV7-2 to TRBJ1-5; 10 bases agree with TRBD1. CDR3 length: 18 residues. V trimming: 5 bases; J trimming: 0 bases; junction bases outside the gene matches: 10. The germline CDR1 and CDR2 sequences are SGHTA and FQGNSA. CDR3 nucleotides: TGTGCCAGCAGCAAGACAGGGGGCAACCTATATAGCAATCAGCCCCAGCATTTT. Translation: CASSKTGGNLYSNQPQHF.

This sequence joins TRBV6-6 and TRBJ2-5; no clear D gene. V shed 2 bases and J shed 5 bases, with 3 bases lying between them. The CDR3 length is 11 residues. Per germline, CDR1 MNHNY and CDR2 SVGAGI (reference sequence). CDR3 in amino acids: CASSYGETQYF. The CDR3 nucleotides are TGTGCCAGCAGTTACGGGGAGACCCAGTACTTC.

The rearrangement links TRBV5-4 to TRBJ2-1; 9 bases fit TRBD2. The CDR3 sequence is 17 residues long. V was clipped by 1 base and J by 4 bases; unmatched bases: 9. The germline CDR1 and CDR2 sequences are SGHNT and YYREEE (reference sequence). The CDR3 here is CASSLSSGGNNYNEQFF. The CDR3 DNA follows: TGTGCCAGCAGCTTGTCGAGCGGGGGGAACAATTACAATGAGCAGTTCTTC. The full variable domain, in which reference TRBV5-4 and TRBJ2-1 provide the parts outside the CDR3, is ETGVTQSPTHLIKTRGQQVTLRCSSQSGHNTVSWYQQALGQGPQFIFQYYREEENGRGNFPPRFSGLQFPNYSSELNVNALELDDSALYLCASSLSSGGNNYNEQFFGPGTRLTVL.

This sequence joins TRBV30 and TRBJ2-7, with 7 bases matching TRBD1. Germline CDR1 GTSNPN, CDR2 SVGIG (reference sequence). This CDR3 has 16 residues. V was pared by 2 bases and J by 3 bases, with 13 bases of the junction left unmatched. CDR3 residues: CAWSRPRDSKFYEQYF. In DNA form, the CDR3 reads TGTGCCTGGAGTCGACCAAGGGACAGCAAATTCTACGAGCAGTACTTC. Drawing the rest from reference TRBV30 and TRBJ2-7, the complete variable domain is SQTIHQWPATLVQPVGSPLSLECTVEGTSNPNLYWYRQAAGRGLQLLFYSVGIGQISSEVPQNLSASRPQDRQFILSSKKLLLSDSGFYLCAWSRPRDSKFYEQYFGPGTRLTVT.

This clone was seen once. The CDR3 DNA is TGTGCCTCCTCGGATCTAAACACTGAAGCTTTCTTT. This codes for CASSDLNTEAFF. This sequence joins TRBV19 and TRBJ1-1; D remains ambiguous. Trimming took 11 bases from V and 2 from J, leaving 12 bases between them. The CDR3 length is 12 residues. Germline V gene data show CDR1 as LNHDA and CDR2 as SQIVND (reference sequence).

The CDR3 loop is CASSTTGVVYEQYF. The CDR3 DNA reads TGTGCCAGCAGCACGACAGGGGTAGTGTACGAGCAGTACTTC. The chain links TRBV27 to TRBJ2-7, with 8 bases aligning to TRBD1. CDR3 length: 14 amino acids. J was trimmed by 4 bases and V by 6 bases; bases with no gene match: 8. Germline CDR1 MNHEY, CDR2 SMNVEV (reference sequence).

The genes are TRBV15 and TRBJ1-1, with D unclear. The germline gives CDR1 LNHNV, CDR2 YYDKDF (reference sequence). This CDR3 is built from 17 residues. The ends were cut back, 5 bases at V and 0 bases at J, with 19 bases in the middle. Written as DNA, the CDR3 is TGTGCCACCAGCCTTAGGTGGCAGGCTCGCATGAACACTGAAGCTTTCTTT. It yields the protein CATSLRWQARMNTEAFF. Supplemented by reference TRBV15 and TRBJ1-1, the full variable domain reads DAMVIQNPRYQVTQFGKPVTLSCSQTLNHNVMYWYQQKSSQAPKLLFHYYDKDFNNEADTPDNFQSRRPNTSFCFLDIRSPGLGDTAMYLCATSLRWQARMNTEAFFGQGTRLTVV.

This clone was recorded only once. The chain carries TRBV7-9 and TRBJ2-3; 8 bases agree with TRBD2. Germline CDR1 reads SEHNR; CDR2 reads FQNEAQ (reference sequence). The CDR3 sequence is 17 residues long. V lost 2 bases to trimming and J lost 2 bases; unmatched junction nucleotides: 9. Here the CDR3 reads CASSLMGGGGHTDTQYF. CDR3 DNA sequence: TGTGCCAGCAGCTTAATGGGTGGCGGGGGGCACACAGATACGCAGTATTTT.

The chain combines TRBV30 with TRBJ2-1; D may be TRBD1 or TRBD2 (5 bases each). The CDR3 is made up of 13 amino acids. Trimming pared 4 bases from V and 4 bases from J, leaving 11 bases between. Germline V gene sequence: CDR1 GTSNPN, CDR2 SVGIG (reference sequence). The CDR3 region is CAWTGTSYNEQFF. The CDR3 DNA is TGTGCCTGGACCGGGACCTCATACAATGAGCAGTTCTTC. Based on the CDR3 plus reference TRBV30 and TRBJ2-1, the full variable domain is SQTIHQWPATLVQPVGSPLSLECTVEGTSNPNLYWYRQAAGRGLQLLFYSVGIGQISSEVPQNLSASRPQDRQFILSSKKLLLSDSGFYLCAWTGTSYNEQFFGPGTRLTVL.

V is TRBV7-9 and J is TRBJ2-1; D possibly matches TRBD1 or TRBD2 (5 bases each). Germline V gene sequence: CDR1 SEHNR, CDR2 FQNEAQ (reference sequence). The CDR3 has 18 residues. The V gene lost 2 bases and the J gene lost 4 bases, with 21 bases spanning the gap. The CDR3, as DNA: TGTGCCAGCAGCTTAAATTCCCCACGGGACCTACCGTACAATGAGCAGTTCTTC. Translation gives CASSLNSPRDLPYNEQFF.

V is TRBV27 and J is TRBJ1-5; no definite D call. There are 13 residues in the CDR3. V was shortened by 6 bases and J by 5 bases, with 11 bases between the two germline ends. Germline CDR1 MNHEY, CDR2 SMNVEV (reference sequence). CDR3 coding DNA: TGTGCCAGCAGCCTCCGGGGTCATCAGCCCCAGCATTTT. Its translation is CASSLRGHQPQHF.

The rearrangement joins TRBV7-9 to TRBJ2-7; D possibly corresponds to TRBD1 (6 bases). The V end was cut by 5 bases, the J end by 3 bases, with 17 bases between. Looked up from germline, CDR1 is SEHNR and CDR2 is FQNEAQ (reference sequence). The CDR3 is made up of 15 amino acids. The CDR3 reads CASSRTGTRDYEQYF. In DNA, the CDR3 is TGTGCCAGCAGCCGGACCGGGACAAGGGACTACGAGCAGTACTTC.

V and J are TRBV7-2 and TRBJ1-5, with TRBD1 as a possible D gene (6 bases). The CDR3 consists of 15 residues. CDR1 is SGHTA, CDR2 FQGNSA, per germline. V shed 1 base and J shed 6 bases, with 13 bases lying between them. The CDR3 DNA is TGTGCCAGCAGCTTAGTAGGGGGTGGGGGTCAGCCCCAGCATTTT. Protein product: CASSLVGGGGQPQHF.

The V call is TRBV27, the J call TRBJ1-5, with 7 bases lining up with TRBD1. CDR3 length equals 14 residues. Germline lookup yields CDR1 MNHEY and CDR2 SMNVEV (reference sequence). Trimming took 4 bases from V and 3 from J; bases not matched to a gene: 3. Written as DNA, the CDR3 is TGTGCCAGCAGTTATCAGGGGGTCAATCAGCCCCAGCATTTT. It codes for CASSYQGVNQPQHF.

V usage is TRBV7-2 and J usage is TRBJ1-2; 10 bases fit TRBD1. V dropped 1 base and J dropped 8; count of bases not matched to a gene: 16. Germline values: CDR1 SGHTA, CDR2 FQGNSA. CDR3 size: 18 residues. CDR3 amino acids: CASSLGGDRGPPSLGYTF. CDR3 sequence (DNA): TGTGCCAGCAGCTTAGGTGGGGACAGGGGCCCTCCTAGTTTGGGCTACACCTTC.